Listed below are T cell receptor beta chains from one sample, sequenced in a study of shared clonotypes between healthy human individuals. Method: immunoSEQ multiplex PCR; TCRdb's copy keeps in-frame clones and lacks some. Of 1.4 million to 1.5 million clones in the sample, more than 95% were seen once. Sequencing was performed on naive CD4+ T cells sorted from blood. All receptors come from a man aged 25-45 years in good health. The CDR3 runs from the conserved cysteine through the conserved F or W.

CASSEKAGVSLHTQYF,TRBJ2-3,TRBV2
CASSLGTSGRDEQFF,TRBJ2-1,TRBV6-1
CASSFPGAYYGYTF,TRBJ1-2,TRBV28
CATSSYVTGVHYEQYF,TRBJ2-7,TRBV15
CASSQDETSGRRVQYF,TRBJ2-7,TRBV14
CSASGPGTEAFF,TRBJ1-1,TRBV29-1
CASSESVGTYNEQFF,TRBJ2-1,TRBV6-1
CASSRPGQNNEQFF,TRBJ2-1,TRBV5-1
CASSLRQNTGELFF,TRBJ2-2,TRBV11-1
CASSPNSRSQLYEQYF,TRBJ2-7,TRBV18
CATSRVGGSYEQYF,TRBJ2-7,TRBV15
CASSRQKNEQYF,TRBJ2-7,TRBV18
CASSLAVDTGELFF,TRBJ2-2,TRBV5-1
CSEIGLAGGSSYNEQFF,TRBJ2-1,TRBV29-1
CASSISRAYEQYF,TRBJ2-7,TRBV19
CASMGPGTEGFF,TRBJ2-1,TRBV11-2
CSVGTLGQETQYF,TRBJ2-5,TRBV29-1
CASSPPGRQYMVQYF,TRBJ2-7,TRBV18
CASSLDIRGETQYF,TRBJ2-5,TRBV27
CASSSPGGVEAFF,TRBJ1-1,TRBV28
CASSQLGGGVKTQYF,TRBJ2-5,TRBV14